The present T cell receptor (beta chain) was sequenced within a study of CD8+ T cells in alopecia areata. Reverse transcription of extracted RNA yielded cDNA, which provided the sequencing template. The table came from immunoSEQ multiplex PCR; TCRdb's copy has only in-frame clones and leaves some out. Of 80,000 to 95,000 clones in the sample, roughly two fifths are singletons; the top ten hold around 18%. The treatment was: oral pan-JAK inhibitor, 5-10 mg twice daily. Cell sorting on a FACSAria was used to separate CD4+ and CD8+ T cells from the PBMCs. V was cut by 4 bases and J by 1 base, with 10 bases left in between. The CDR3 runs 14 residues. Germline V gene lookup returns CDR1 SGHAT and CDR2 FQNNGV.

The chain joins TRBV11-2 to TRBJ1-1; D possibly corresponds to TRBD1 (6 bases). The sequences come from CD8+ T cells sorted from blood, collected at week 24, from a patient treated with tofacitinib. The source is a human donor with alopecia areata. The CDR3 bases are TGTGCCAGCAGCTCGGGGGGGCGGAACACTGAAGCTTTCTTT. Its translation: CASSSGGRNTEAFF.